This TCR beta chain was sequenced during a study of blood T cell repertoires in COVID-19. Only a few counts were recorded for this clone. Germline V gives CDR1 LNHDA, CDR2 SQIVND (reference sequence). V lost 9 bases and J 0 bases, leaving 15 bases between the germline ends. The CDR3 spans 14 residues. Data came from immunoSEQ multiplex PCR; TCRdb stores just in-frame clones and leaves some out. The profile shows some 59,000 clones, roughly 76% of them singletons. Source material: peripheral blood. This sequence originates from a woman aged 60-70 years with acute or convalescent COVID-19. This chain links TRBV19 with TRBJ2-7; the D gene is possibly TRBD1 (5 bases). The CDR3, as DNA: TGTGCCAGCCGCACAGGTTATCCCTCCTACGAGCAGTACTTC. Translated: CASRTGYPSYEQYF.